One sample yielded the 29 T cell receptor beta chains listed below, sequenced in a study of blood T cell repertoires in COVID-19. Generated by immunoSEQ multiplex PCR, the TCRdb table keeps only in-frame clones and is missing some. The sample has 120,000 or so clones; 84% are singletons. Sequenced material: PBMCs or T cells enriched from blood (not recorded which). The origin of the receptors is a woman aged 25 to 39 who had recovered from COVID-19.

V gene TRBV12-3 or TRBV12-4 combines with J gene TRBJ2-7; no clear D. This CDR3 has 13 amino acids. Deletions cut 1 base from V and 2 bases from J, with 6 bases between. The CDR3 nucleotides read TGTGCCAGCAGTTTAGGCGTCGCCTACGAGCAGTACTTC. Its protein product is CASSLGVAYEQYF.

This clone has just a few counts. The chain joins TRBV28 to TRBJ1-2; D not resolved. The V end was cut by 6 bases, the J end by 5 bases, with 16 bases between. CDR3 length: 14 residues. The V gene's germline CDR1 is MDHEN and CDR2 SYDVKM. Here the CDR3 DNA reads TGTGCCAGCAGATACATCGGGGTCTTATATGGCTACACCTTC. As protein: CASRYIGVLYGYTF.

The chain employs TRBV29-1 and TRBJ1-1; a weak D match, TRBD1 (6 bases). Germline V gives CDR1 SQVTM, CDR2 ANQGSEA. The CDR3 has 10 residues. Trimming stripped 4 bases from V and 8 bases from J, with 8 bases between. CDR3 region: CSVGTAEAFF. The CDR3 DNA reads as TGCAGCGTTGGGACAGCCGAAGCTTTCTTT.

CDR3 DNA: TGTGCCAGTACTGAACGGGACAGTGAAGCTTTCTTT. Translating it yields CASTERDSEAFF. The V gene is TRBV12-3 or TRBV12-4, the J gene TRBJ1-1; TRBD1 agrees at 7 bases. The CDR3 covers 12 residues. J gave up 7 bases and V 9 bases, and 8 bases lay outside the gene matches.

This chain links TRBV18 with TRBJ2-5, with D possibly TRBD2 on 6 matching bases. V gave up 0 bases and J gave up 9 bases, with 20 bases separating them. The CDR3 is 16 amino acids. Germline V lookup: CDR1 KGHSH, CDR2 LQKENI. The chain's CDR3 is CASSPPRQGGRAAQYF. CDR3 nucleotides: TGTGCCAGCTCACCACCGCGGCAGGGAGGTCGGGCGGCCCAGTACTTC.

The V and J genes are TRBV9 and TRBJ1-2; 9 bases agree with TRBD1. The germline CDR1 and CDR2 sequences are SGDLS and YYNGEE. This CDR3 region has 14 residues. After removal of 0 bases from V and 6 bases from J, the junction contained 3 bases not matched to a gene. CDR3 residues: CASSVGWTGDGYTF. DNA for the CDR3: TGTGCCAGCAGCGTAGGGTGGACAGGGGATGGCTACACCTTC.

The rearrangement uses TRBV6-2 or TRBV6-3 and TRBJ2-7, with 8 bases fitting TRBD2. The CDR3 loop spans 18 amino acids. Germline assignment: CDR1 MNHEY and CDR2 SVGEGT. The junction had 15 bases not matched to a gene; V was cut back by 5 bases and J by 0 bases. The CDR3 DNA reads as TGTGCCAGCAGTCCCGTGGTAGCGGGATACATCAGCTCCTACGAGCAGTACTTC. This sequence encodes CASSPVVAGYISSYEQYF.

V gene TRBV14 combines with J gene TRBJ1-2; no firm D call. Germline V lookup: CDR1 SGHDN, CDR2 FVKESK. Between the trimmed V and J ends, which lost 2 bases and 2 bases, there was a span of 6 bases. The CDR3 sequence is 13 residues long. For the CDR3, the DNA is TGTGCCAGCAGCCAATCCGTAAACTATGGCTACACCTTC. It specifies CASSQSVNYGYTF. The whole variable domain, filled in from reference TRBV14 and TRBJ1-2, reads EAGVTQFPSHSVIEKGQTVTLRCDPISGHDNLYWYRRVMGKEIKFLLHFVKESKQDESGMPNNRFLAERTGGTYSTLKVQPAELEDSGVYFCASSQSVNYGYTFGSGTRLTVV.

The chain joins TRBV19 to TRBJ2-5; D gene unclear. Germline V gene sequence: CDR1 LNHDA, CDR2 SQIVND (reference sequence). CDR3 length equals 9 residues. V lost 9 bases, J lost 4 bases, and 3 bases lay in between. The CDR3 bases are TGTGCCAGCAGAGAGACCCAGTACTTC. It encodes CASRETQYF.

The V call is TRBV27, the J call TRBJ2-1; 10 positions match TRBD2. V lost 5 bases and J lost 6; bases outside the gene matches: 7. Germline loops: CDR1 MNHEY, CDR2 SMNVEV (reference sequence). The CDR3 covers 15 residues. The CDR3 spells CASSPLAGAVNEQFF. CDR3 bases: TGTGCCAGCAGTCCCCTAGCGGGAGCCGTCAATGAGCAGTTCTTC.

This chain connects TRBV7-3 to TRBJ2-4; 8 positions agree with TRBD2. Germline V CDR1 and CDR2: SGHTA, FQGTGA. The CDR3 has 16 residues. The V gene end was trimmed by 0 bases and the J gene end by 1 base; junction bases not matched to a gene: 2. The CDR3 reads CASSLTSGIAKNIQYF. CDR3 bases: TGTGCCAGCAGCTTAACTAGCGGGATTGCCAAAAACATTCAGTACTTC.

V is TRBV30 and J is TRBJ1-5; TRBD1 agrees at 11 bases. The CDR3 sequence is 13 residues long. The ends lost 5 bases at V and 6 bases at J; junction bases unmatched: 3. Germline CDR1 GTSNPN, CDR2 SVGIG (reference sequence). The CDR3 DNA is TGTGCCTGGGGACAGGGGGCAGGTCAGCCCCAGCATTTT. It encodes CAWGQGAGQPQHF.

CDR3 DNA: TGCGCCAGCAGCCAAGACGCAAGAGGGGGTGTCCCCAAGGGGAATGAGCAGTTCTTC. This encodes CASSQDARGGVPKGNEQFF. This sequence joins TRBV4-3 and TRBJ2-1; the D gene is possibly TRBD1 (6 bases). Germline CDR1 LGHNA, CDR2 YSLEER. The CDR3 consists of 19 residues. Trimming shortened V by 0 bases and J by 7 bases, and 25 bases separated the two germline ends.

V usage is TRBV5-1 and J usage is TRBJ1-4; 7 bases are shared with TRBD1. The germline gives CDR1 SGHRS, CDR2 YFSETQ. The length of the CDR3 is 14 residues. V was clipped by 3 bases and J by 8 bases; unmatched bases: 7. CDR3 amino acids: CASSSGTVGEKLFF. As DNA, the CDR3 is TGCGCCAGCAGCTCCGGGACAGTGGGCGAAAAACTGTTTTTT.

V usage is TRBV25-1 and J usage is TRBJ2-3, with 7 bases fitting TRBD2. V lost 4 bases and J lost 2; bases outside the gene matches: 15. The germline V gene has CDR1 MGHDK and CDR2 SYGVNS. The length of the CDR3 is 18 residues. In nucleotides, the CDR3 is TGTGCCAGCAGTGGGGCAGAACCCCTGACTAGCCCCACAGATACGCAGTATTTT. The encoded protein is CASSGAEPLTSPTDTQYF.

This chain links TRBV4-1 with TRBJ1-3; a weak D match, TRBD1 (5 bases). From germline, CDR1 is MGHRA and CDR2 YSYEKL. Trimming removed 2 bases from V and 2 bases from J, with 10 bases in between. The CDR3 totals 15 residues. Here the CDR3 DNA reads TGCGCCAGCAGCCAAATTGGGGGGACTGGAAACACCATATATTTT. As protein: CASSQIGGTGNTIYF.

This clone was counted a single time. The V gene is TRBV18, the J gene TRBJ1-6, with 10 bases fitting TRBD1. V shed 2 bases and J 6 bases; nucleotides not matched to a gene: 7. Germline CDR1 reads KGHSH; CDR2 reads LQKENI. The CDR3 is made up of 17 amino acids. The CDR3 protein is CASSPRGQGRGNSPLHF. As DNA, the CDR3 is TGTGCCAGCTCACCAAGGGGACAGGGGAGAGGTAATTCACCCCTCCACTTT.

CDR3 residues: CASSLRSSHTEAFF. In DNA form, the CDR3 reads TGTGCCAGCAGTTTAAGGAGCAGCCACACTGAAGCTTTCTTT. V is TRBV28 and J is TRBJ1-1; D gene ambiguous. The CDR3 loop spans 14 amino acids. From germline, CDR1 is MDHEN and CDR2 SYDVKM. V was shortened by 2 bases and J by 3 bases, with 10 bases between the two germline ends.

CDR3 sequence (DNA): TGTGCCAGCAGCCCAACCGGAGGGGCCTACAATGAGCAGTTCTTC. Its translation is CASSPTGGAYNEQFF. The chain uses TRBV7-6 and TRBJ2-1; perhaps TRBD2 as D (6 bases). The CDR3 is 15 residues long. Trimming left V 5 bases short and J 2 bases short, with 13 bases between. CDR1 and CDR2 (germline): SGHVS, FNYEAQ.

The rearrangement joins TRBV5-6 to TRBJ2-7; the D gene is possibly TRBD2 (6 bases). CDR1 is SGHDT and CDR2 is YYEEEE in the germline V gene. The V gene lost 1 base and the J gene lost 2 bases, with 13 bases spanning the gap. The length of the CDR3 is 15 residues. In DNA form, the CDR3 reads TGTGCCAGCAGCTTGCGGCTAGCGAAGACCTACGAGCAGTACTTC. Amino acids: CASSLRLAKTYEQYF.

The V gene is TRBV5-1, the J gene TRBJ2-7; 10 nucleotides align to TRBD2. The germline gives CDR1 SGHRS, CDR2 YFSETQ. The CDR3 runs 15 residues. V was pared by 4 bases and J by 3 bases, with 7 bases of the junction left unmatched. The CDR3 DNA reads TGCGCCAGCAGCGCTGGACTAGCGGATTACTACGAGCAGTACTTC. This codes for CASSAGLADYYEQYF.

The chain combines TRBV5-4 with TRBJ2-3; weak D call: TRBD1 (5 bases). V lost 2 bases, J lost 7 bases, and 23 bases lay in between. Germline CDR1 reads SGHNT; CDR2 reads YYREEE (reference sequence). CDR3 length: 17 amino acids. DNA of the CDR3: TGTGCCAGCAGCTTACCATTCCACCGGGTCCAGGGAAATACGCAGTATTTT. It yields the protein CASSLPFHRVQGNTQYF.

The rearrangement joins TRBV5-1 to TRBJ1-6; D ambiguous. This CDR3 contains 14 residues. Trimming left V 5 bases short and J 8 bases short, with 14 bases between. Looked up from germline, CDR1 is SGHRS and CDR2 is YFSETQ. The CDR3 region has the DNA TGCGCCAGCAGAGTAGCGGAGGTCGATTCACCCCTCCACTTT. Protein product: CASRVAEVDSPLHF.

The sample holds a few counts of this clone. In nucleotides, the CDR3 is TGTGCCAGCAGCTTAGGAGGCAGGGCGCGCTACAATGAGCAGTTCTTC. It encodes CASSLGGRARYNEQFF. V gene TRBV7-8 combines with J gene TRBJ2-1; tentative D call: TRBD1 (5 bases). Trimming cost V 1 base and J 3 bases, with 13 bases left between them. This CDR3 region has 16 residues. Per germline, CDR1 SGHVS and CDR2 FQNEAQ.

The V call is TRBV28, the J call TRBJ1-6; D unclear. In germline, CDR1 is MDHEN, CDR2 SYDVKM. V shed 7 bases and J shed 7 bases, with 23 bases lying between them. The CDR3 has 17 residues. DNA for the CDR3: TGTGCCAGCAAATCAAAGATACCAACAAGACTAAATTCACCCCTCCACTTT. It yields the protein CASKSKIPTRLNSPLHF.

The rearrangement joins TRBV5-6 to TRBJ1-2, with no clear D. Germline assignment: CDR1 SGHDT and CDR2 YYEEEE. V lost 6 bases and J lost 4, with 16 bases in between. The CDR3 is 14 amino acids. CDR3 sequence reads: CASNLGRAPYGYTF. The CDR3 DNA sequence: TGTGCCAGCAATTTGGGGAGAGCACCCTATGGCTACACCTTC. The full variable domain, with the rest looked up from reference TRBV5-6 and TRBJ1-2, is DAGVTQSPTHLIKTRGQQVTLRCSPKSGHDTVSWYQQALGQGPQFIFQYYEEEERQRGNFPDRFSGHQFPNYSSELNVNALLLGDSALYLCASNLGRAPYGYTFGSGTRLTVV.

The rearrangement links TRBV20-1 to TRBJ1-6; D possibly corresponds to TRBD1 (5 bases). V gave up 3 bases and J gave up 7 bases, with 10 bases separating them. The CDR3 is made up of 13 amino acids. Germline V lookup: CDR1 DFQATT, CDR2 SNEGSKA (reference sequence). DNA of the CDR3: TGCAGTGCTAGTACAGGTTACAATTCACCCCTCCACTTT. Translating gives CSASTGYNSPLHF.

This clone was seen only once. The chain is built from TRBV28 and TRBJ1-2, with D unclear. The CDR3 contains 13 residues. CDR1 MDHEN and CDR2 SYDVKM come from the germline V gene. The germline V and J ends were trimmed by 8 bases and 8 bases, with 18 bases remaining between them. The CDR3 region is CASQANPAGGYTF. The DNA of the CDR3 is TGTGCCAGCCAGGCCAACCCGGCGGGAGGCTACACCTTC.

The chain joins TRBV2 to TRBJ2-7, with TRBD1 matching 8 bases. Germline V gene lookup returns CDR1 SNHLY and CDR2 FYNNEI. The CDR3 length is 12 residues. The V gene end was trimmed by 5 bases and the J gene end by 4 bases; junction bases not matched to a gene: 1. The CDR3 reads CASSRQGYEQYF. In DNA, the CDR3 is TGTGCCAGCAGTCGACAGGGGTACGAGCAGTACTTC.